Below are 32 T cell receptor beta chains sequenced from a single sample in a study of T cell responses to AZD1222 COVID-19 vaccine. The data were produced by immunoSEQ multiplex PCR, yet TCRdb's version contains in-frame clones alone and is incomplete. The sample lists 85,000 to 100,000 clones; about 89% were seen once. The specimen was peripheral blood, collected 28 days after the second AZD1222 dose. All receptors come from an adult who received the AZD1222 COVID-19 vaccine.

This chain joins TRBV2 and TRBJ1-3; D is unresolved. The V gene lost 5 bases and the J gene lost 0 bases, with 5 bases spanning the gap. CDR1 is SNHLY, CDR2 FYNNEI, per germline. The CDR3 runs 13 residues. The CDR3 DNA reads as TGTGCCAGCAGTCGGGACTCTGGAAACACCATATATTTT. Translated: CASSRDSGNTIYF.

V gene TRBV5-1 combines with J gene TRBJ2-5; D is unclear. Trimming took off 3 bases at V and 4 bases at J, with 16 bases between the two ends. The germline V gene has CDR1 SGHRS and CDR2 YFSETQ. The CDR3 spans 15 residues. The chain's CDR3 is CASSSIPTPSETQYF. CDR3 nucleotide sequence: TGCGCCAGCAGCTCCATCCCGACCCCCTCAGAGACCCAGTACTTC.

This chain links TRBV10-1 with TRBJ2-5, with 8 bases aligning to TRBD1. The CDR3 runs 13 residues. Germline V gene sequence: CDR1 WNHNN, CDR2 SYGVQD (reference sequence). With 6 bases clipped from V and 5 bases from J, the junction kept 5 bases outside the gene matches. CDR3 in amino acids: CASSPGQGETQYF. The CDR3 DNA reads TGCGCCAGCAGCCCCGGACAGGGTGAGACCCAGTACTTC.

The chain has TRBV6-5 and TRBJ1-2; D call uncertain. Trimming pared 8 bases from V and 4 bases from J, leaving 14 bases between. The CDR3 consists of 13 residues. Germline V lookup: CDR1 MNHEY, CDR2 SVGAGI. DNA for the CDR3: TGTGCCAGCCTCCCGGAGAGCTTCTATGGCTACACCTTC. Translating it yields CASLPESFYGYTF.

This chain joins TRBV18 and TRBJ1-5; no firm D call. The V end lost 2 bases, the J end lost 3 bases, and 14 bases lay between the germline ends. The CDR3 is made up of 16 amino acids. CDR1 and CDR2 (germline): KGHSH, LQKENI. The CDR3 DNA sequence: TGTGCCAGCTCACCAACCTCGCAGACGAACAATCAGCCCCAGCATTTT. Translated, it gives CASSPTSQTNNQPQHF.

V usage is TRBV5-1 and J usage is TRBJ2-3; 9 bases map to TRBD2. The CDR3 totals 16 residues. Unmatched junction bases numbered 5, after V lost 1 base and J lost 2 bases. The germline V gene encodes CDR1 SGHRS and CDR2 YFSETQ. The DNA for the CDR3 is TGCGCCAGCAGCTTGATAGCGGGGGCCGACACAGATACGCAGTATTTT. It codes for CASSLIAGADTDTQYF.

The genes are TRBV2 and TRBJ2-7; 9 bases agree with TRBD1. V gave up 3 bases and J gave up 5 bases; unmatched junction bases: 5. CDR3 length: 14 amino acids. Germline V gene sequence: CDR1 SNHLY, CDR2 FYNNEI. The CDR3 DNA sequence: TGTGCCAGCAGTGAGCTTGGGACAGGGAACGAGCAGTACTTC. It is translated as CASSELGTGNEQYF.

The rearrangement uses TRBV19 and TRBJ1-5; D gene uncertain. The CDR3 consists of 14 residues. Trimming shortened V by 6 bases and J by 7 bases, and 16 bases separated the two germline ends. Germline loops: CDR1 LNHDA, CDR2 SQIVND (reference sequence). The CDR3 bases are TGTGCCAGTAGCCTGACCCCAACGGGGCAGCCCCAGCATTTT. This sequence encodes CASSLTPTGQPQHF. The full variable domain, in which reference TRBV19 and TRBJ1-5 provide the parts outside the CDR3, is DGGITQSPKYLFRKEGQNVTLSCEQNLNHDAMYWYRQDPGQGLRLIYYSQIVNDFQKGDIAEGYSVSREKKESFPLTVTSAQKNPTAFYLCASSLTPTGQPQHFGDGTRLSIL.

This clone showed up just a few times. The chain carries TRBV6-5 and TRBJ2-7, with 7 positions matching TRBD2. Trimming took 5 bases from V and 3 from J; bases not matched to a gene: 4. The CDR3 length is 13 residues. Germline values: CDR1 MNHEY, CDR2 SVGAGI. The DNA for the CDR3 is TGTGCCAGCAGTCGGGACTATCGCTACGAGCAGTACTTC. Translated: CASSRDYRYEQYF.

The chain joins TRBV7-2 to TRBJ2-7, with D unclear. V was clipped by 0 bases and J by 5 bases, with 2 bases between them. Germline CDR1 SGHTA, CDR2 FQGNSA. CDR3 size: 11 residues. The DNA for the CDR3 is TGTGCCAGCAGCTTAGCGCACGAGCAGTACTTC. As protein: CASSLAHEQYF.

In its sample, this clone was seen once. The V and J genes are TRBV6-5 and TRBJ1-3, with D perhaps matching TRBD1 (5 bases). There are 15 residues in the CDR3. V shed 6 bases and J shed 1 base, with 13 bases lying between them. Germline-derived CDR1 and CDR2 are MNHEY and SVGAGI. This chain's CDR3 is CASSPQGSSGNTIYF. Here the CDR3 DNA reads TGTGCCAGCAGCCCCCAGGGTTCTTCTGGAAACACCATATATTTT.

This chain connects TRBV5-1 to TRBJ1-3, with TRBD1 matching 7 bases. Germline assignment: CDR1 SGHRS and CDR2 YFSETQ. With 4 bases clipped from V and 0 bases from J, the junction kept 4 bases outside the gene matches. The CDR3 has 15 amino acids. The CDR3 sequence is CASSRGDSSGNTIYF. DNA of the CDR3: TGCGCCAGCAGCAGGGGGGACAGCTCTGGAAACACCATATATTTT. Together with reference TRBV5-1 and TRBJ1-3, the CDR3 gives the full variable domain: KAGVTQTPRYLIKTRGQQVTLSCSPISGHRSVSWYQQTPGQGLQFLFEYFSETQRNKGNFPGRFSGRQFSNSRSEMNVSTLELGDSALYLCASSRGDSSGNTIYFGEGSWLTVV.

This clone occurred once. Here the CDR3 DNA reads TGTGCCAGCAGCTCCCTAGCGGGGGGGGCGGAAGAGCAGTACTTC. Protein product: CASSSLAGGAEEQYF. This sequence joins TRBV7-9 and TRBJ2-7, with 12 bases fitting TRBD2. The V gene's germline CDR1 is SEHNR and CDR2 FQNEAQ (reference sequence). J gave up 7 bases and V 4 bases, and 8 bases lay outside the gene matches. This CDR3 spans 15 amino acids.

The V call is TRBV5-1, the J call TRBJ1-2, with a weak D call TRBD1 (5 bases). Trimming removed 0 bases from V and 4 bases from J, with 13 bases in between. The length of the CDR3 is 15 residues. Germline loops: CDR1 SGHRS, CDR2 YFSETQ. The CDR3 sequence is CASSLATGGSYGYTF. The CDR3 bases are TGCGCCAGCAGCTTGGCCACGGGGGGAAGCTATGGCTACACCTTC.

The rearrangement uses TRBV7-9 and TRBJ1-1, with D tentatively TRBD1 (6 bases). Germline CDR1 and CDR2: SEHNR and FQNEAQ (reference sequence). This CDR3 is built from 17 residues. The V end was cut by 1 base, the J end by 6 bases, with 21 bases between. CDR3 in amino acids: CASSLDAGDIIGAEAFF. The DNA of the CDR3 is TGTGCCAGCAGCTTAGATGCTGGGGACATAATTGGTGCTGAAGCTTTCTTT.

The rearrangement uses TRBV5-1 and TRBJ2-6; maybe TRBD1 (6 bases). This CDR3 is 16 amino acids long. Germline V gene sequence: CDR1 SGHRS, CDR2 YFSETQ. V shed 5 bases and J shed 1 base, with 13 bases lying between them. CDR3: CASRAGAESGANVLTF. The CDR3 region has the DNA TGCGCCAGCAGGGCAGGGGCAGAATCTGGGGCCAACGTCCTGACTTTC.

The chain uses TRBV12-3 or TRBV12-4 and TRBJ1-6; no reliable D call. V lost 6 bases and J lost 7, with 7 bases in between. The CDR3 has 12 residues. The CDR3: CASSPTNSPLHF. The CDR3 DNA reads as TGTGCCAGCAGCCCCACCAATTCACCCCTCCACTTT.

CDR3 DNA sequence: TGTGCCAGCAGCTTAACGTTTGCAGGGAGTGGCTACACCTTC. Translation gives CASSLTFAGSGYTF. The chain joins TRBV13 to TRBJ1-2, with D possibly matching TRBD1 (5 bases). Germline CDR1 and CDR2: PRHDT and FYEKMQ (reference sequence). This CDR3 region has 14 residues. The V gene lost 2 bases and the J gene lost 7 bases, with 14 bases spanning the gap. Full variable domain (missing parts from reference TRBV13 and TRBJ1-2): AAGVIQSPRHLIKEKRETATLKCYPIPRHDTVYWYQQGPGQDPQFLISFYEKMQSDKGSIPDRFSAQQFSDYHSELNMSSLELGDSALYFCASSLTFAGSGYTFGSGTRLTVV.

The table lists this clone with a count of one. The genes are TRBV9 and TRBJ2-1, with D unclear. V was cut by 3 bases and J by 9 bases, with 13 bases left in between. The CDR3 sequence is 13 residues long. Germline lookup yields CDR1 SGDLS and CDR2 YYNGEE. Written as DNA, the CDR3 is TGTGCCAGCAGCGCCGCCATATGGAGTGAGCAGTTCTTC. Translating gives CASSAAIWSEQFF.

The CDR3 protein is CASSPSYNPPAGELFF. CDR3 DNA sequence: TGTGCCAGCAGCCCGAGCTACAATCCCCCCGCCGGGGAGCTGTTTTTT. This chain connects TRBV7-9 to TRBJ2-2, with no clear D. V shed 5 bases and J shed 6 bases, with 19 bases lying between them. Germline-derived CDR1 and CDR2 are SEHNR and FQNEAQ (reference sequence). The CDR3 has 16 residues. The full variable domain, rest sourced from reference TRBV7-9 and TRBJ2-2, is DTGVSQNPRHKITKRGQNVTFRCDPISEHNRLYWYRQTLGQGPEFLTYFQNEAQLEKSRLLSDRFSAERPKGSFSTLEIQRTEQGDSAMYLCASSPSYNPPAGELFFGEGSRLTVL.

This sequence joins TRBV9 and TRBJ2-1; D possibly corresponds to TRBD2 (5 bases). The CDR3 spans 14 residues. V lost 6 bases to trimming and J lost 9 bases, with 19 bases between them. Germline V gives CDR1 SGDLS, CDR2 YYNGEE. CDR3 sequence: CASTNGRASREQFF. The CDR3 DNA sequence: TGTGCCAGCACCAATGGTCGGGCTAGCCGTGAGCAGTTCTTC. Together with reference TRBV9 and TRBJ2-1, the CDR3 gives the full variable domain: DSGVTQTPKHLITATGQRVTLRCSPRSGDLSVYWYQQSLDQGLQFLIQYYNGEERAKGNILERFSAQQFPDLHSELNLSSLELGDSALYFCASTNGRASREQFFGPGTRLTVL.

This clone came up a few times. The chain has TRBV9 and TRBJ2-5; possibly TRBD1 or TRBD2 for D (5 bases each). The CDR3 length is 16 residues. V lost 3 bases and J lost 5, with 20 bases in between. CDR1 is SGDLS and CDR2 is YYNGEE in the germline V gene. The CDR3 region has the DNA TGTGCCAGCAGCGAGGGACCTGCGGGCAAGGGGGAGACCCAGTACTTC. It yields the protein CASSEGPAGKGETQYF.

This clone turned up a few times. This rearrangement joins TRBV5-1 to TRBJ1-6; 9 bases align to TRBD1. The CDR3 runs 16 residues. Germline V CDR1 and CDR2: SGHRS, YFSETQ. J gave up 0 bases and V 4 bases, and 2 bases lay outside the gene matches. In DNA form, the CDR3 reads TGCGCCAGCAGCCCGACAGGGGGCTCCTATAATTCACCCCTCCACTTT. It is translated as CASSPTGGSYNSPLHF.

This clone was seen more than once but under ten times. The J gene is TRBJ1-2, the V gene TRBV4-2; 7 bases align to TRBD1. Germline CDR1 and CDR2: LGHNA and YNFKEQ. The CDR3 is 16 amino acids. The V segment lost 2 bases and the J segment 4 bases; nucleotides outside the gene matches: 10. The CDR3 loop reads CASSQPPGQSIYGYTF. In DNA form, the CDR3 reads TGTGCCAGCAGCCAACCCCCGGGACAGAGCATCTATGGCTACACCTTC.

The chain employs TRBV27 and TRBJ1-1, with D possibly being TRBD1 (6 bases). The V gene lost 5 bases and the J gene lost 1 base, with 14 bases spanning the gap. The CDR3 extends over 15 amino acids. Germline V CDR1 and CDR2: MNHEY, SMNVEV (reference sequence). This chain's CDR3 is CASSPIGTQNTEAFF. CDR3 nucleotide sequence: TGTGCCAGCAGTCCCATTGGGACACAGAACACTGAAGCTTTCTTT.

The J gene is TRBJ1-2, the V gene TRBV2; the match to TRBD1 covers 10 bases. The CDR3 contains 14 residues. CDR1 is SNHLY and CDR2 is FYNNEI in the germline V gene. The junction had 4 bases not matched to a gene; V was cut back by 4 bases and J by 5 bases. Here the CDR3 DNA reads TGTGCCAGCAGTGGACAGGGGGCTGGGTATGGCTACACCTTC. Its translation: CASSGQGAGYGYTF.

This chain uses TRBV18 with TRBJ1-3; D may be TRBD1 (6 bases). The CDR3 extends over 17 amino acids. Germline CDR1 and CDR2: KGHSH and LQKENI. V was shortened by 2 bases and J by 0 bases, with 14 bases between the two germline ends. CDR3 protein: CASSPVTGLSSGNTIYF. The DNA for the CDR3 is TGTGCCAGCTCACCAGTGACAGGTCTTAGCTCTGGAAACACCATATATTTT. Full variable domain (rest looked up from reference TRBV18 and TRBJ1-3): NAGVMQNPRHLVRRRGQEARLRCSPMKGHSHVYWYRQLPEEGLKFMVYLQKENIIDESGMPKERFSAEFPKEGPSILRIQQVVRGDSAAYFCASSPVTGLSSGNTIYFGEGSWLTVV.

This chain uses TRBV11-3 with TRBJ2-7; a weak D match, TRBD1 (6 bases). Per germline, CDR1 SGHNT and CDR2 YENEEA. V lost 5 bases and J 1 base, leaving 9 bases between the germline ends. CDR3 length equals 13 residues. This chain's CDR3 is CASSPDSSYEQYF. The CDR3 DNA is TGTGCCAGCAGCCCGGACAGTTCCTACGAGCAGTACTTC.

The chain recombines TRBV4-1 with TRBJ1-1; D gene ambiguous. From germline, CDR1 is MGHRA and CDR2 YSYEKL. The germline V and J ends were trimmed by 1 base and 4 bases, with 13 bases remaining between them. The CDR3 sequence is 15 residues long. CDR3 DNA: TGCGCCAGCAGCCAAGGACCCATTGGGCCCACTGAAGCTTTCTTT. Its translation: CASSQGPIGPTEAFF.

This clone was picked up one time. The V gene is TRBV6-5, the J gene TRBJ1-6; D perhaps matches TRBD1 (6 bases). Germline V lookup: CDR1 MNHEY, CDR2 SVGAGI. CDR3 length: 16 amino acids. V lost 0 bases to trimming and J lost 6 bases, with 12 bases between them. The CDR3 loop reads CASSYSGGAGNSPLHF. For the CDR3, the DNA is TGTGCCAGCAGTTACTCTGGGGGGGCAGGTAATTCACCCCTCCACTTT.

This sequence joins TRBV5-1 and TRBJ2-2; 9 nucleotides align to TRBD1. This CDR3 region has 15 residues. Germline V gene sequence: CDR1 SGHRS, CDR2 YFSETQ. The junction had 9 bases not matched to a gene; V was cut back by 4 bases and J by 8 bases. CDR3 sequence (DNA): TGCGCCAGCAGCCAGGACAGGGGCAAGGGAGGGGAGCTGTTTTTT. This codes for CASSQDRGKGGELFF. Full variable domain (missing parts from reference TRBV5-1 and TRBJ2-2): KAGVTQTPRYLIKTRGQQVTLSCSPISGHRSVSWYQQTPGQGLQFLFEYFSETQRNKGNFPGRFSGRQFSNSRSEMNVSTLELGDSALYLCASSQDRGKGGELFFGEGSRLTVL.

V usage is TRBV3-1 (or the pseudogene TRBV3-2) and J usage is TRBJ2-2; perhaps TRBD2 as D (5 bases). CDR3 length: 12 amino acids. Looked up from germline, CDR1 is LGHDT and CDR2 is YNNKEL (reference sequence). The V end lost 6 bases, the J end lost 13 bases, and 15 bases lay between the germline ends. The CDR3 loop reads CASRRTGEGLFF. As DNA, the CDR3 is TGTGCCAGCAGAAGGACCGGCGAGGGGCTGTTTTTT.